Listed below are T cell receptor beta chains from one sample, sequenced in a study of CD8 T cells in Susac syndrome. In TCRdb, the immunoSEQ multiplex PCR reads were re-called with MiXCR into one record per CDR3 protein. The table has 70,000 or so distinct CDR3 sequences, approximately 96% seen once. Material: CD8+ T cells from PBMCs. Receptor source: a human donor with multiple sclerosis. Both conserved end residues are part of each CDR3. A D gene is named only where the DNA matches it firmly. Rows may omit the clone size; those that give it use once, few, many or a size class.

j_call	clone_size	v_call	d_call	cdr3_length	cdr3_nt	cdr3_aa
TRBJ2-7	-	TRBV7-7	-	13	TGTGCTAGCAGCTACGTGGCAGGGGACGAGCAGTACTTC	CASSYVAGDEQYF
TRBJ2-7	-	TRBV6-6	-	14	TGTGCCAGCAGTGGGACTCAGGCTGCTACGGAGCAGTACTTC	CASSGTQAATEQYF
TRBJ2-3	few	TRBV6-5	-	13	TGTGCCAGCAGTTGGGGCGGCACAGATACGCAGTATTTT	CASSWGGTDTQYF
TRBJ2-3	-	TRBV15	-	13	TGTGCCACCAGCAACAGTACAGGGTCACCGCAGTATTTT	CATSNSTGSPQYF
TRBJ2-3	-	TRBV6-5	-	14	TGTGCCAGCAGCCGTAGCGAACCGACAGATACGCAGTATTTT	CASSRSEPTDTQYF
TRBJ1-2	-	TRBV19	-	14	TGTGCCAGCCACGACGGGGGGCGAGGCTATGGCTACACCTTC	CASHDGGRGYGYTF
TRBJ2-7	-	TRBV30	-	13	TGTGCCTGGAGGACCACAGGTTCCTACGAGCAGTACTTC	CAWRTTGSYEQYF
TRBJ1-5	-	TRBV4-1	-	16	TGCGCCAGCAGCCAAGAGGGAGGGGTACACAATCAGCCCCAGCATTTT	CASSQEGGVHNQPQHF
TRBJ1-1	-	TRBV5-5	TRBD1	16	TGTGCCAGCAGCTTGAGGGACAGGGAGGGTGGCACTGAAGCTTTCTTT	CASSLRDREGGTEAFF
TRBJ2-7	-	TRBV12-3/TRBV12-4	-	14	TGTGCCAGCAGTTTAAGGGCCACAGGGTACGAGCAGTACTTC	CASSLRATGYEQYF
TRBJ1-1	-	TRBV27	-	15	TGTGCCAGCAGTTTATATGCAGGAGCGAACACTGAAGCTTTCTTT	CASSLYAGANTEAFF
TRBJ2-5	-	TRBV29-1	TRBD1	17	TGCAGCGTCCGGGGCCGAGGACAGGGGGCGTCATGGGAGACCCAGTACTTC	CSVRGRGQGASWETQYF
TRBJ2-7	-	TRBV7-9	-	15	TGTGCCAGCAGCTTATGGGGGGAGGAGGCTTACGAGCAGTACTTC	CASSLWGEEAYEQYF
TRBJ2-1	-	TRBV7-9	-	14	TGTGCCAGCAGCCCAGAGGGGGATGTGGGTGAGCAGTTCTTC	CASSPEGDVGEQFF
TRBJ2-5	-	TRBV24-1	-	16	TGTGCCACCAGTGATTTACAGGTTGAGGATGGGGAGACCCAGTACTTC	CATSDLQVEDGETQYF
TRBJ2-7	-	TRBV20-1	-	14	TGCAGTGCTAAAGATCACGCAACCGTCTACGAGCAGTACTTC	CSAKDHATVYEQYF
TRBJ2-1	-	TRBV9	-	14	TGTGCCAGCAGCGTAGATGGAGAATACAATGAGCAGTTCTTC	CASSVDGEYNEQFF
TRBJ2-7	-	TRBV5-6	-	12	TGTGCCAGCAGCTTGGCCACCTACGAGCAGTACTTC	CASSLATYEQYF
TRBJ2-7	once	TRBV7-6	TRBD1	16	TGTGCCAGCAGCTTAGATTTCAGGACAGGGTCTTACGAGCAGTACTTC	CASSLDFRTGSYEQYF
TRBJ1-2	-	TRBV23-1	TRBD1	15	TGCGCCAGCAGTCCTGTGGGGACAGGGGGATATGGCTACACCTTC	CASSPVGTGGYGYTF
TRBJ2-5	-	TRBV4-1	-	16	TGCGCCAGCAGCCAAACAGGGCCCGATAGGCAAGAGACCCAGTACTTC	CASSQTGPDRQETQYF
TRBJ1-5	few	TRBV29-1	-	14	TGCAGCGTGGGGAACGGCCCTAGCAATCAGCCCCAGCATTTT	CSVGNGPSNQPQHF
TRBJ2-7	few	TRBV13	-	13	TGTGCCAGCAGTGGGGGACTGAGCTACGAGCAGTACTTC	CASSGGLSYEQYF
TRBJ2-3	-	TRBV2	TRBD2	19	TGTGCCAGCGGCTCTGACGGCGGGAGGGGGGCCTCTAGCACAGATACGCAGTATTTT	CASGSDGGRGASSTDTQYF